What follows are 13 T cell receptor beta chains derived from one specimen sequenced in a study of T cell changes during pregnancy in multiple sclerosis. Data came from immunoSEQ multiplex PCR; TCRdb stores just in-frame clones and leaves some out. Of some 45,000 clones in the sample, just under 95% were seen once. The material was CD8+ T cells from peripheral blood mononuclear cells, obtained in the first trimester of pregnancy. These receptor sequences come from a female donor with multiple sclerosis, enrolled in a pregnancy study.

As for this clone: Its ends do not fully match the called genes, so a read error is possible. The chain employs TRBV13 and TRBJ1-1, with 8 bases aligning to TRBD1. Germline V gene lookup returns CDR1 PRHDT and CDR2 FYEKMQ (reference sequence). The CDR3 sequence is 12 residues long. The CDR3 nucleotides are TGTGCCAGCAGCTTAGGCAGGGGGCTCGCCGAGTTT. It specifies CASSLGRGLAEF.

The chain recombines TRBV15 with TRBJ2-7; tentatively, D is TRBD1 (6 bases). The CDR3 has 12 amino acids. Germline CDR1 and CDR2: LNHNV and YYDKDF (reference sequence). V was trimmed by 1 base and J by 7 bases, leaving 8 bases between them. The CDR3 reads CATSRGTAEQYF. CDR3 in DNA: TGTGCCACCAGCAGAGGGACAGCGGAGCAGTACTTC.

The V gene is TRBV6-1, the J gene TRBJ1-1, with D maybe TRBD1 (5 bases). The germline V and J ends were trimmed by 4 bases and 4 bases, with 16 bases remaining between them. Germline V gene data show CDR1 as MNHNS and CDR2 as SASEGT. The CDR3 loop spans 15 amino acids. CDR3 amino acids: CASSAGGSGFTEAFF. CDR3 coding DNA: TGTGCCAGCAGTGCGGGGGGATCGGGCTTCACTGAAGCTTTCTTT.

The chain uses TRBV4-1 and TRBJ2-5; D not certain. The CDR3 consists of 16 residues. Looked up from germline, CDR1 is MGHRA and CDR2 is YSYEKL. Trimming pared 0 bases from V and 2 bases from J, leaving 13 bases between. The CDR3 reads CASSQDSRGFQETQYF. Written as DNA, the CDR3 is TGCGCCAGCAGCCAAGATTCGAGAGGATTTCAAGAGACCCAGTACTTC.

The CDR3 DNA reads as TGCGCCAGCAGCCAAGAAGGAGGGTTGGGCACCGGGGAGCTGTTTTTT. Amino acids: CASSQEGGLGTGELFF. The chain carries TRBV4-3 and TRBJ2-2; the D gene is possibly TRBD2 (6 bases). Germline V gives CDR1 LGHNA, CDR2 YSLEER. The germline V and J ends were trimmed by 0 bases and 4 bases, with 12 bases remaining between them. The CDR3 loop spans 16 amino acids.

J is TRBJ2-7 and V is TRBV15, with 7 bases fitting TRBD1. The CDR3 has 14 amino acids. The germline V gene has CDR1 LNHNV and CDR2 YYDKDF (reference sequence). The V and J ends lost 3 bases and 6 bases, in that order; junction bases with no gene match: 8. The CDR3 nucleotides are TGTGCCACCAGCAGGCCGTATTCAGGGGGCGAGCAGTACTTC. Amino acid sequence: CATSRPYSGGEQYF.

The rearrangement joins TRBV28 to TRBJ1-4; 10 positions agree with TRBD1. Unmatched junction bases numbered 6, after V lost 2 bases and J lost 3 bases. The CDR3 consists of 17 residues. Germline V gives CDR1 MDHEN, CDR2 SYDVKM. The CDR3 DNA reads TGTGCCAGCAGTTTAAGTCGACAGGGGGCCGCTAATGAAAAACTGTTTTTT. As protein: CASSLSRQGAANEKLFF.

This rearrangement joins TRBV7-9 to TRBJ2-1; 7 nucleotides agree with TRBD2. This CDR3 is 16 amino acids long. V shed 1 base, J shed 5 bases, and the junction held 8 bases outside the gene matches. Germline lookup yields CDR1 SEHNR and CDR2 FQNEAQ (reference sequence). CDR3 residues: CASSLVWGGTNNEQFF. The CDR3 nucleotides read TGTGCCAGCAGCTTAGTGTGGGGGGGGACGAACAATGAGCAGTTCTTC.

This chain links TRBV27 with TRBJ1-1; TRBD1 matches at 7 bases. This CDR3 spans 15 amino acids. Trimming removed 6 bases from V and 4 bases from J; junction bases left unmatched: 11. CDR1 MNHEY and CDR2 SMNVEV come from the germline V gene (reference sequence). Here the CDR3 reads CASRGDRVSSTEAFF. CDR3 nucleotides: TGTGCCAGCAGGGGAGACAGGGTCTCCAGCACTGAAGCTTTCTTT.

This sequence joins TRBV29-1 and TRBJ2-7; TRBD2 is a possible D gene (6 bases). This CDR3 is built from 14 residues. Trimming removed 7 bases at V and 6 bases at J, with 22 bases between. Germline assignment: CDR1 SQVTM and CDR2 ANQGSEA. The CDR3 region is CSGVTGTGRGEQYF. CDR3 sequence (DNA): TGCAGCGGAGTGACCGGGACTGGCCGAGGCGAGCAGTACTTC.

CDR3 residues: CASSPRASGTETQYF. The CDR3 DNA sequence: TGTGCCAGCAGCCCCCGGGCGAGCGGGACAGAGACCCAGTACTTC. This chain uses TRBV11-2 with TRBJ2-5; 7 bases fit TRBD2. V shed 5 bases and J 4 bases; nucleotides not matched to a gene: 10. Germline-derived CDR1 and CDR2 are SGHAT and FQNNGV. This CDR3 has 15 amino acids.

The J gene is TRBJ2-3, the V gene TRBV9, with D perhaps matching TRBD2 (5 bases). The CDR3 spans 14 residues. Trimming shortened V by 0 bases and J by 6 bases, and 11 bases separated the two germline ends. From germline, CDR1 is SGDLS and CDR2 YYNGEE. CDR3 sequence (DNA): TGTGCCAGCAGCGTAGTTGGAGGTTTGGATACGCAGTATTTT. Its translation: CASSVVGGLDTQYF.

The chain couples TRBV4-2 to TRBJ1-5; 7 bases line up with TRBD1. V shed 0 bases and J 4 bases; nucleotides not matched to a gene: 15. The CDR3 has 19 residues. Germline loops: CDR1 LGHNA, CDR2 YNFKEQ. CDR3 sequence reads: CASSQDRIGGGPRNQPQHF. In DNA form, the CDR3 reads TGTGCCAGCAGCCAAGATAGGATAGGAGGGGGCCCAAGAAATCAGCCCCAGCATTTT.